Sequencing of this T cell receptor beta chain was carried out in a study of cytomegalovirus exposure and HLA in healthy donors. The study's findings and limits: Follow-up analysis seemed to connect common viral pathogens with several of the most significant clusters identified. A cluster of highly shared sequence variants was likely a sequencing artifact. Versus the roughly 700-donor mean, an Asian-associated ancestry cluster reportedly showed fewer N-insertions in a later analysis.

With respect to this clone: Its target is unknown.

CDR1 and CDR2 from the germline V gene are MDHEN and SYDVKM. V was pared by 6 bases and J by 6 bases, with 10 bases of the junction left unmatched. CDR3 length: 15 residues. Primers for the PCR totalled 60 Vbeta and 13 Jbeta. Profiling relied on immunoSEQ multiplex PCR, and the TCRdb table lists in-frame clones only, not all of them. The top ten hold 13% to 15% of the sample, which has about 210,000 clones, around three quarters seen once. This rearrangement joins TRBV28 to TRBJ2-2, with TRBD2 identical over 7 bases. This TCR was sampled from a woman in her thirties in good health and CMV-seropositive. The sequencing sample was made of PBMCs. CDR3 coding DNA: TGTGCCAGCAGGGGGGGGACCGCGCCGTCCGGGGAGCTGTTTTTT. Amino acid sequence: CASRGGTAPSGELFF.